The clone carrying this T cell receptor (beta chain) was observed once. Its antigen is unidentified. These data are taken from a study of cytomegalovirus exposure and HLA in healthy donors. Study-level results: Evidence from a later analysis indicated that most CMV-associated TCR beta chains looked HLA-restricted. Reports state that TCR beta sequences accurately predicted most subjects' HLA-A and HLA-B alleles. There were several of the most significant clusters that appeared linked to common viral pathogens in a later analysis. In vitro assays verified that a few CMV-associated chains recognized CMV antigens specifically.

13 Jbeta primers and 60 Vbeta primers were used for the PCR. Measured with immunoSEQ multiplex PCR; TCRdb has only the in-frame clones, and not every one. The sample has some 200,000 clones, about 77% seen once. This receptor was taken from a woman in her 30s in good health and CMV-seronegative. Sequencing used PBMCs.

CDR3 in amino acids: CSVGQGGTDTQYF. CDR3 nucleotides: TGCAGCGTTGGACAGGGGGGCACAGATACGCAGTATTTT. The chain recombines TRBV29-1 with TRBJ2-3; 9 bases line up with TRBD1. With V trimmed by 4 bases and J by 1 base, 0 bases remained unmatched. The CDR3 runs to 13 residues. Germline CDR1 SQVTM, CDR2 ANQGSEA.